This note documents a single T cell receptor beta chain sequence. This record belongs to a study of T cell responses to AZD1222 COVID-19 vaccine. Germline CDR1 is LGHNA and CDR2 is YSLEER. The CDR3 is made up of 14 amino acids. V was trimmed by 1 base and J by 0 bases, leaving 6 bases between them. Some clones are missing from TCRdb's copy, which holds only in-frame ones; the method was immunoSEQ multiplex PCR. Here the sample spans 130,000 or so clones, approximately 93% being singletons. This receptor was obtained from an adult in good health. This chain connects TRBV4-3 to TRBJ1-1; D is possibly TRBD1 (5 bases). The material sequenced was peripheral blood, taken on day 0 of MenACWY control vaccination. The CDR3 region is CASSQGGVNTEAFF. DNA of the CDR3: TGCGCCAGCAGCCAAGGAGGGGTGAACACTGAAGCTTTCTTT.